The clone carrying this T cell receptor (beta chain) was picked up one time. As yet, its antigen is unknown. The CDR3 spans 18 residues. Using immunoSEQ multiplex PCR, the repertoire was profiled, and TCRdb retains in-frame clones only, with some absent. Of tens of thousands of clones in the sample, over 75% were seen once. The sample originates from a study of OX40 agonist ivuxolimab in advanced cancers. Overall study results and limits: Some of the lowest clonal expansion was seen in partial responders at 0.1-3.0 mg/kg.

The sample consisted of CD4+ or CD8+ T cells sorted from blood, taken in a trial of the OX40 agonist ivuxolimab. The clonotype originates from an adult with an advanced solid tumor such as melanoma, head and neck, liver or kidney cancer. The chain has TRBV12-2 and TRBJ2-3; the table's D call, TRBD1, has no DNA check behind it. TRBV12-2 is classified as a pseudogene. The CDR3 region has the DNA TGTGCAAGTCGCTTTTTAACGGGACAGGGTCGTAGCACAGATACGCAGTATTTT. This gives the protein CASRFLTGQGRSTDTQYF.